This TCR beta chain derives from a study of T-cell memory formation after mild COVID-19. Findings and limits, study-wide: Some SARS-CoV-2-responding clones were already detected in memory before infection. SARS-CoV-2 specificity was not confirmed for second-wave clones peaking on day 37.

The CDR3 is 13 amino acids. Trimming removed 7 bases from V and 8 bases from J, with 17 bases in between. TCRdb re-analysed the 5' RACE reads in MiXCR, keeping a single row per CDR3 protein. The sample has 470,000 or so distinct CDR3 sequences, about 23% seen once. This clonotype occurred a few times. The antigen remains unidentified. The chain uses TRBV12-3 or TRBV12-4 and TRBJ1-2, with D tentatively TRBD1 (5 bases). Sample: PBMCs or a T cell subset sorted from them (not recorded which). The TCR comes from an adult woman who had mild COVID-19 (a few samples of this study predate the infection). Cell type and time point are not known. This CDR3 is CASTIGGGSGYTF. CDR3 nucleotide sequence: TGTGCCAGCACCATCGGGGGGGGAAGCGGCTACACCTTC.